This T cell receptor (beta chain) was retrieved from a study of T cell responses to AZD1222 COVID-19 vaccine. Study-level points and caveats: None of the repertoires were sampled until the peak T cell response had passed. The number of AZD1222 recipients seropositive at baseline was only six. Donors in the cohort were predominantly white British and more often female, and clonal diversity was possibly underestimated. Across spike, vaccine-associated CD4 TCRs were found, dominant at 160-218 and 743-854.

CDR3 size: 14 residues. Germline V gene sequence: CDR1 SGHDT, CDR2 YYEEEE. V was trimmed by 0 bases and J by 7 bases, leaving 10 bases between them. Concerning this clone itself: What it binds is not known.

Produced via immunoSEQ multiplex PCR; TCRdb's table is partial and in-frame only. Of approximately 96,000 clones listed, about 86% are singletons. The sequencing used peripheral blood, collected 28 days after the second AZD1222 dose. The genes are TRBV5-6 and TRBJ2-2; unclear D gene. This sequence was found in an adult who received the AZD1222 COVID-19 vaccine. CDR3 sequence: CASSLGLPDGELFF. CDR3 nucleotides: TGTGCCAGCAGCTTGGGACTCCCCGACGGGGAGCTGTTTTTT.